The 16 T cell receptor beta chains given below trace back to one sample, sequenced in a study of blood T cell repertoires in COVID-19. Some clones are missing from TCRdb's copy, which holds only in-frame ones; the method was immunoSEQ multiplex PCR. Of tens of thousands of clones listed, 70% to 90% are singletons. What was sequenced was peripheral blood. The receptor source for this set is a man aged 70 or older with acute or convalescent COVID-19.

This clone was recorded once. The chain joins TRBV18 to TRBJ2-3; a weak D match, TRBD1 (7 bases). Trimming took off 6 bases at V and 0 bases at J, with 22 bases between the two ends. The CDR3 sequence is 18 residues long. In germline, CDR1 is KGHSH, CDR2 LQKENI. The CDR3 coding sequence is TGTGCCAGCTCGCAACAGGGGCTCCAGGGAGGCAGCACAGATACGCAGTATTTT. It translates to CASSQQGLQGGSTDTQYF.

The genes are TRBV7-2 and TRBJ1-2, with D tentatively TRBD1 (6 bases). The CDR3 runs 12 residues. Germline values: CDR1 SGHTA, CDR2 FQGNSA. The germline V and J ends were trimmed by 7 bases and 4 bases, with 10 bases remaining between them. CDR3 sequence: CASTQTGYGYTF. In DNA form, the CDR3 reads TGTGCCAGCACCCAGACAGGCTATGGCTACACCTTC.

V and J are TRBV6-1 and TRBJ2-5, with 9 bases matching TRBD1. Germline CDR1 MNHNS, CDR2 SASEGT. The CDR3 spans 15 residues. V was pared by 2 bases and J by 4 bases, with 5 bases of the junction left unmatched. The CDR3 protein is CASSEMGQGSETQYF. For the CDR3, the DNA is TGTGCCAGCAGTGAAATGGGACAGGGTTCAGAGACCCAGTACTTC.

The gene calls are TRBV7-6 and TRBJ1-1, with no clear D. There are 17 residues in the CDR3. V lost 5 bases, J lost 3 bases, and 22 bases lay in between. Germline V gene lookup returns CDR1 SGHVS and CDR2 FNYEAQ. The CDR3, as DNA: TGTGCCAGCAGCACAACACCTCTGGACGGCGGGGACACTGAAGCTTTCTTT. It translates to CASSTTPLDGGDTEAFF.

The rearrangement joins TRBV5-1 to TRBJ1-6; 9 positions agree with TRBD1. Losses at the gene ends were 4 bases for V and 10 bases for J; bases not matched to a gene: 18. The CDR3 consists of 18 residues. Germline CDR1 reads SGHRS; CDR2 reads YFSETQ. The CDR3 DNA is TGCGCCAGCAGCACAGACGTCAAACAGGGGGCCGGTTGGTCACCCCTCCACTTT. This gives the protein CASSTDVKQGAGWSPLHF.

This chain joins TRBV7-2 and TRBJ2-7; D perhaps matches TRBD1 (9 bases). Germline V gene lookup returns CDR1 SGHTA and CDR2 FQGNSA. The CDR3 extends over 17 amino acids. The ends were cut back, 5 bases at V and 4 bases at J, with 24 bases in the middle. In DNA, the CDR3 is TGTGCCAGCAGCCCGGGGGGGACAGGGACCAATGTATACGAGCAGTACTTC. Amino acid sequence: CASSPGGTGTNVYEQYF. Full variable domain (outside the CDR3, taken from reference TRBV7-2 and TRBJ2-7): GAGVSQSPSNKVTEKGKDVELRCDPISGHTALYWYRQSLGQGLEFLIYFQGNSAPDKSGLPSDRFSAERTGGSVSTLTIQRTQQEDSAVYLCASSPGGTGTNVYEQYFGPGTRLTVT.

This clone was seen a few times. The rearrangement uses TRBV19 and TRBJ1-2, with TRBD1 matching 7 bases. Trimming at V came to 4 bases and at J to 4 bases, leaving 6 bases not matched to a gene. CDR1 LNHDA and CDR2 SQIVND come from the germline V gene (reference sequence). The CDR3 sequence is 14 residues long. DNA of the CDR3: TGTGCCAGTAGTACCGGACAGGTCCTCTATGGCTACACCTTC. Amino acid sequence: CASSTGQVLYGYTF.

This chain joins TRBV5-4 and TRBJ2-1; 7 bases map to TRBD1. The trim removed 4 bases at V and 7 bases at J, leaving 11 bases unmatched. CDR3 length: 15 residues. The germline gives CDR1 SGHNT, CDR2 YYREEE (reference sequence). The chain's CDR3 is CASSADRAPTNEQFF. CDR3 nucleotides: TGTGCCAGCAGCGCCGACAGGGCCCCAACAAATGAGCAGTTCTTC. Full variable domain (outside the CDR3, taken from reference TRBV5-4 and TRBJ2-1): ETGVTQSPTHLIKTRGQQVTLRCSSQSGHNTVSWYQQALGQGPQFIFQYYREEENGRGNFPPRFSGLQFPNYSSELNVNALELDDSALYLCASSADRAPTNEQFFGPGTRLTVL.

J is TRBJ2-5 and V is TRBV7-2; 10 nucleotides match TRBD2. V trimming: 2 bases; J trimming: 5 bases; junction bases outside the gene matches: 8. CDR3 length equals 16 residues. Germline V gene data show CDR1 as SGHTA and CDR2 as FQGNSA. CDR3 protein: CASSLFSGGAGETQYF. CDR3 nucleotide sequence: TGTGCCAGCAGCTTATTCAGCGGGGGGGCCGGGGAGACCCAGTACTTC.

This rearrangement joins TRBV7-3 to TRBJ2-2; 13 bases line up with TRBD2. This CDR3 is built from 18 residues. CDR1 is SGHTA, CDR2 FQGTGA, per germline. V lost 3 bases, J lost 5 bases, and 9 bases stayed unmatched. The CDR3 sequence is CASSFPGLAGDVTGELFF. CDR3 bases: TGTGCCAGCAGCTTCCCTGGACTAGCGGGAGATGTGACCGGGGAGCTGTTTTTT.

This clone was seen only once. The genes are TRBV30 and TRBJ1-3; D uncertain. The CDR3 consists of 16 residues. The germline V and J ends were trimmed by 1 base and 0 bases, with 13 bases remaining between them. Germline CDR1 and CDR2: GTSNPN and SVGIG (reference sequence). Written as DNA, the CDR3 is TGTGCCTGGAGTGAATCAGGCATCGGCTCTGGAAACACCATATATTTT. It translates to CAWSESGIGSGNTIYF. Filled out from reference TRBV30 and TRBJ1-3, the complete variable domain reads SQTIHQWPATLVQPVGSPLSLECTVEGTSNPNLYWYRQAAGRGLQLLFYSVGIGQISSEVPQNLSASRPQDRQFILSSKKLLLSDSGFYLCAWSESGIGSGNTIYFGEGSWLTVV.

The chain is built from TRBV4-1 and TRBJ1-2, with D possibly TRBD1 on 5 matching bases. The CDR3 totals 13 residues. Trimming took off 3 bases at V and 5 bases at J, with 10 bases between the two ends. Germline CDR1 MGHRA, CDR2 YSYEKL. In DNA, the CDR3 is TGCGCCAGCAGCCAGGAGGGGAGGTATGGCTACACCTTC. This codes for CASSQEGRYGYTF.

CDR3 region: CASSERTLPNQPQHF. CDR3 DNA: TGTGCCAGCAGTGAAAGGACTCTCCCCAATCAGCCCCAGCATTTT. This chain uses TRBV6-1 with TRBJ1-5; D gene ambiguous. Trimming took off 2 bases at V and 3 bases at J, with 11 bases between the two ends. Germline V gene lookup returns CDR1 MNHNS and CDR2 SASEGT. This CDR3 contains 15 residues.

This clone occurred once. V gene TRBV6-5 combines with J gene TRBJ2-5; 8 nucleotides align to TRBD1. Per germline, CDR1 MNHEY and CDR2 SVGAGI. The junction had 10 bases not matched to a gene; V was cut back by 8 bases and J by 5 bases. This CDR3 has 14 residues. The DNA for the CDR3 is TGTGCCAGCTCCTCGGACAGGGCGAGTGAGACCCAGTACTTC. Translated: CASSSDRASETQYF.

V usage is TRBV7-2 and J usage is TRBJ2-1, with TRBD2 matching over 11 bases. The trim removed 5 bases at V and 4 bases at J, leaving 4 bases unmatched. Germline values: CDR1 SGHTA, CDR2 FQGNSA. This CDR3 spans 15 amino acids. CDR3: CASSTRLAGYNEQFF. The CDR3 DNA follows: TGTGCCAGCAGCACCCGACTAGCGGGGTACAATGAGCAGTTCTTC.

Note on this clone: A read error may produce the germline difference seen at one junction end. This sequence joins TRBV15 and TRBJ2-7, with 10 positions matching TRBD1. The germline V gene encodes CDR1 LNHNV and CDR2 YYDKDF (reference sequence). The CDR3 spans 17 residues. The DNA of the CDR3 is TGTGCCACCAGCGGAGAATTAGACGGGACAGGGGCATACGAGCAGTACTTC. The encoded protein is CATSGELDGTGAYEQYF. Looking up the rest from reference TRBV15 and TRBJ2-7 gives the full variable domain: DAMVIQNPRYQVTQFGKPVTLSCSQTLNHNVMYWYQQKSSQAPKLLFHYYDKDFNNEADTPDNFQSRRPNTSFCFLDIRSPGLGDTAMYLCATSGELDGTGAYEQYFGPGTRLTVT.